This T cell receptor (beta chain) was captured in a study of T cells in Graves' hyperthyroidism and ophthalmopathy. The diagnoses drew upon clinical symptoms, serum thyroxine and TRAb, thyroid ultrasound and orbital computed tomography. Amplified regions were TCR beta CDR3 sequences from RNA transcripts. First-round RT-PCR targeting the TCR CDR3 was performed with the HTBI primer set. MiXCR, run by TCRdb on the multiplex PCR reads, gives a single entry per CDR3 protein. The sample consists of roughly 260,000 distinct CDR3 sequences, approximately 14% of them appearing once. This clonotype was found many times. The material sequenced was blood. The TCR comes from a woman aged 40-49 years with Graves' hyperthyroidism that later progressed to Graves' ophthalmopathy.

The CDR3 loop reads CASRTGTAAQTQYF. In DNA form, the CDR3 reads TGTGCCAGCAGGACCGGGACCGCGGCACAGACCCAGTACTTC. The chain is built from TRBV28 and TRBJ2-5; the D gene could be TRBD1 or TRBD2 (5 bases each). V was cut by 6 bases and J by 6 bases, with 17 bases left in between. Per the germline V gene, CDR1 is MDHEN and CDR2 is SYDVKM. CDR3 length: 14 residues. Full variable domain (missing parts from reference TRBV28 and TRBJ2-5): DVKVTQSSRYLVKRTGEKVFLECVQDMDHENMFWYRQDPGLGLRLIYFSYDVKMKEKGDIPEGYSVSREKKERFSLILESASTNQTSMYLCASRTGTAAQTQYFGPGTRLLVL.